One and the same sample provided the 31 T cell receptor beta chains below, sequenced in a study of CD8+ T cells in alopecia areata. Documented treatment: oral pan-JAK inhibitor, 5-10 mg twice daily. Investigators isolated RNA and reverse transcribed it into cDNA to act as the sequencing template. Data came from immunoSEQ multiplex PCR; TCRdb stores just in-frame clones and leaves some out. This sample has about 210,000 clones, with approximately 40% found just once. The sample in question was CD4+ T cells sorted from blood, obtained at approximately week 36, from a patient treated with tofacitinib. The receptors stem from a human donor with alopecia areata.

There are many counts of this clone. The rearrangement uses TRBV7-3 and TRBJ2-2; D remains unclear. The CDR3 runs 13 residues. The germline V and J ends were trimmed by 5 bases and 1 base, with 5 bases remaining between them. CDR1 SGHTA and CDR2 FQGTGA come from the germline V gene. The CDR3 region has the DNA TGTGCCAGCAGCCACCGGAACACCGGGGAGCTGTTTTTT. Residues: CASSHRNTGELFF. The variable domain in full, completed from reference TRBV7-3 and TRBJ2-2, reads GAGVSQTPSNKVTEKGKYVELRCDPISGHTALYWYRQSLGQGPEFLIYFQGTGAADDSGLPNDRFFAVRPEGSVSTLKIQRTERGDSAVYLCASSHRNTGELFFGEGSRLTVL.

This clone came up a few times. This rearrangement joins TRBV30 to TRBJ2-7; 7 positions match TRBD2. The CDR3 spans 14 residues. Germline loops: CDR1 GTSNPN, CDR2 SVGIG (reference sequence). The trim removed 0 bases at V and 3 bases at J, leaving 5 bases unmatched. CDR3 nucleotides: TGTGCCTGGAGTGTACCGGGCGGGGGCTACGAGCAGTACTTC. Protein product: CAWSVPGGGYEQYF.

V usage is TRBV27 and J usage is TRBJ2-5; possibly TRBD1 for D (6 bases). Germline V gene data show CDR1 as MNHEY and CDR2 as SMNVEV (reference sequence). CDR3 length: 13 amino acids. V dropped 2 bases and J dropped 5 bases, with 9 bases sitting between them. CDR3 loop: CASSLLRGETQYF. For the CDR3, the DNA is TGTGCCAGCAGTTTACTCAGGGGTGAGACCCAGTACTTC.

CDR3 nucleotides: TGTGCCAGCACCCCGACAGTCTCTGGGGCCAACGTCCTGACTTTC. It codes for CASTPTVSGANVLTF. The chain combines TRBV7-2 with TRBJ2-6; D possibly corresponds to TRBD1 (5 bases). V lost 7 bases, J lost 0 bases, and 10 bases lay in between. CDR3 length: 15 residues. CDR1 SGHTA and CDR2 FQGNSA come from the germline V gene. The variable domain in full, completed from reference TRBV7-2 and TRBJ2-6, reads GAGVSQSPSNKVTEKGKDVELRCDPISGHTALYWYRQSLGQGLEFLIYFQGNSAPDKSGLPSDRFSAERTGGSVSTLTIQRTQQEDSAVYLCASTPTVSGANVLTFGAGSRLTVL.

This chain joins TRBV28 and TRBJ2-7; no reliable D call. CDR3 size: 11 residues. Trimming stripped 5 bases from V and 6 bases from J, with 8 bases between. Looked up from germline, CDR1 is MDHEN and CDR2 is SYDVKM. Here the CDR3 reads CASSVASEQYF. The CDR3 region has the DNA TGTGCCAGCAGTGTGGCTAGCGAGCAGTACTTC. The full variable domain, completed using reference TRBV28 and TRBJ2-7, is DVKVTQSSRYLVKRTGEKVFLECVQDMDHENMFWYRQDPGLGLRLIYFSYDVKMKEKGDIPEGYSVSREKKERFSLILESASTNQTSMYLCASSVASEQYFGPGTRLTVT.

The gene calls are TRBV7-3 and TRBJ2-5; D might be TRBD1 (6 bases). The J call may be incorrect, as the DNA end agrees better with TRBJ2-7. This CDR3 spans 13 amino acids. Germline-derived CDR1 and CDR2 are SGHTA and FQGTGA. The CDR3 nucleotides are TGTGCCAGCAGCTTAGGCAGGGGAACCGAGCAGTACTTC. This translates into CASSLGRGTEQYF.

The rearrangement joins TRBV5-1 to TRBJ2-2; D gene ambiguous. The germline V gene has CDR1 SGHRS and CDR2 YFSETQ. The CDR3 loop spans 15 amino acids. V was clipped by 0 bases and J by 4 bases, with 10 bases between them. CDR3 nucleotides: TGCGCCAGCAGCTTGGAAATCTTTCTCACCGGGGAGCTGTTTTTT. Amino acids: CASSLEIFLTGELFF.

The rearrangement links TRBV6-5 to TRBJ2-7, with TRBD1 matching 12 bases. This CDR3 is built from 14 residues. J gave up 6 bases and V 5 bases, and 5 bases lay outside the gene matches. Germline CDR1 and CDR2: MNHEY and SVGAGI. The chain's CDR3 is CASSVGTGGAEQYF. CDR3 nucleotides: TGTGCCAGCAGTGTGGGGACAGGGGGCGCCGAGCAGTACTTC.

The gene calls are TRBV6-5 and TRBJ2-2; 8 bases are a match to TRBD1. The J segment lost 3 bases and the V segment lost 7 bases, leaving 4 bases of the junction unmatched. The CDR3 totals 14 residues. Germline lookup yields CDR1 MNHEY and CDR2 SVGAGI. The chain's CDR3 is CASNRQGYTGELFF. The CDR3 DNA reads as TGTGCCAGCAACAGACAGGGGTACACCGGGGAGCTGTTTTTT.

The chain couples TRBV30 to TRBJ2-2; TRBD1 aligns across 7 bases. From germline, CDR1 is GTSNPN and CDR2 SVGIG (reference sequence). The CDR3 is 15 residues long. The junction had 7 bases not matched to a gene; V was cut back by 3 bases and J by 3 bases. The DNA of the CDR3 is TGTGCCTGGAGCCCATCGGGACAGTACACCGGGGAGCTGTTTTTT. As protein: CAWSPSGQYTGELFF.

This clone was seen more than once but under ten times. The chain couples TRBV29-1 to TRBJ2-1; the match to TRBD2 covers 14 bases. V shed 3 bases and J 3 bases; nucleotides not matched to a gene: 4. This CDR3 has 16 amino acids. CDR1 and CDR2 from the germline V gene are SQVTM and ANQGSEA. CDR3 sequence reads: CSVEIGTSGSYNEQFF. The DNA for the CDR3 is TGCAGCGTTGAGATAGGGACTAGCGGGAGCTACAATGAGCAGTTCTTC.

J is TRBJ2-2 and V is TRBV29-1; D remains ambiguous. Trimming took off 3 bases at V and 3 bases at J, with 8 bases between the two ends. The CDR3 is made up of 13 amino acids. Germline assignment: CDR1 SQVTM and CDR2 ANQGSEA. The CDR3 DNA is TGCAGCGTTGATCTGCAGTACACCGGGGAGCTGTTTTTT. Translation gives CSVDLQYTGELFF.

This clone was counted a single time. The chain recombines TRBV5-1 with TRBJ1-5; a weak D match, TRBD1 (5 bases). Per the germline V gene, CDR1 is SGHRS and CDR2 is YFSETQ. The V end was cut by 7 bases, the J end by 3 bases, with 14 bases between. This CDR3 comprises 14 residues. CDR3 in amino acids: CASATGTDNQPQHF. The CDR3 region has the DNA TGCGCCAGCGCCACCGGGACGGACAATCAGCCCCAGCATTTT. Full variable domain (remainder filled in from reference TRBV5-1 and TRBJ1-5): KAGVTQTPRYLIKTRGQQVTLSCSPISGHRSVSWYQQTPGQGLQFLFEYFSETQRNKGNFPGRFSGRQFSNSRSEMNVSTLELGDSALYLCASATGTDNQPQHFGDGTRLSIL.

The chain carries TRBV29-1 and TRBJ2-7; D possibly corresponds to TRBD1 (6 bases). With 6 bases removed from V and 7 bases from J, the gap between germline ends came to 19 bases. CDR3 size: 13 residues. The germline CDR1 and CDR2 sequences are SQVTM and ANQGSEA. The CDR3: CSVGQPSRREQYF. CDR3 DNA sequence: TGCAGCGTCGGACAGCCTTCCCGCAGGGAGCAGTACTTC.

The chain has TRBV10-3 and TRBJ2-5; 8 positions agree with TRBD2. The V segment lost 6 bases and the J segment 11 bases; nucleotides outside the gene matches: 26. This CDR3 spans 18 amino acids. Per germline, CDR1 ENHRY and CDR2 SYGVKD. In nucleotides, the CDR3 is TGTGCCATCAGACCTGACAATTCGAGGACTAGCCCAGCCGGGGAGCAGTACTTC. Protein sequence: CAIRPDNSRTSPAGEQYF.

The chain uses TRBV27 and TRBJ2-5; D gene ambiguous. The J call is uncertain, as TRBJ2-7 better fits the DNA end. The length of the CDR3 is 16 residues. Germline V lookup: CDR1 MNHEY, CDR2 SMNVEV (reference sequence). CDR3 in amino acids: CASSLGSRSFSYEQYF. The CDR3 nucleotides read TGTGCCAGCAGTTTAGGTTCCAGGTCATTCTCCTACGAGCAGTACTTC.

This clone showed up just a few times. This sequence joins TRBV6-1 and TRBJ2-7, with 8 positions matching TRBD1. V lost 5 bases and J lost 7; bases outside the gene matches: 13. CDR1 and CDR2 (germline): MNHNS, SASEGT. CDR3 length: 15 residues. For the CDR3, the DNA is TGTGCCAGCAGTCCCCTGAGGACAGGGATTGGGGAGCAGTACTTC. Protein sequence: CASSPLRTGIGEQYF.

The V and J genes are TRBV7-2 and TRBJ1-2; no definite D call. The CDR3 extends over 15 amino acids. Per germline, CDR1 SGHTA and CDR2 FQGNSA. With 2 bases removed from V and 0 bases from J, the gap between germline ends came to 10 bases. The CDR3 sequence: CASSLIADTNYGYTF. DNA for the CDR3: TGTGCCAGCAGCTTAATCGCCGACACTAACTATGGCTACACCTTC.

CDR3 DNA: TGCGCCAGCAGCTCCGAAGGGACAGACACTGAAGCTTTCTTT. This sequence encodes CASSSEGTDTEAFF. This chain uses TRBV5-1 with TRBJ1-1; 7 bases map to TRBD1. Trimming cost V 3 bases and J 3 bases; bases outside gene matches: 5. CDR3 size: 14 residues. Looked up from germline, CDR1 is SGHRS and CDR2 is YFSETQ.

This clone turned up a few times. The chain has TRBV2 and TRBJ1-4, with D uncertain. The CDR3 runs to 11 residues. The V gene lost 2 bases and the J gene lost 7 bases, with 2 bases spanning the gap. CDR1 and CDR2 from the germline V gene are SNHLY and FYNNEI. CDR3 nucleotides: TGTGCCAGCAGTGAAAGTGAAAAACTGTTTTTT. It codes for CASSESEKLFF.

The chain recombines TRBV2 with TRBJ2-5; 7 bases align to TRBD1. Germline V CDR1 and CDR2: SNHLY, FYNNEI. The CDR3 is 14 residues long. V lost 4 bases and J lost 2; bases outside the gene matches: 4. In nucleotides, the CDR3 is TGTGCCAGCAGTGGTCCGACAGGGCAAGAGACCCAGTACTTC. Translating it yields CASSGPTGQETQYF.

The chain uses TRBV29-1 and TRBJ2-6; 8 bases line up with TRBD2. Germline lookup yields CDR1 SQVTM and CDR2 ANQGSEA. The CDR3 is 15 amino acids. V shed 3 bases, J shed 4 bases, and the junction held 5 bases outside the gene matches. CDR3 in DNA: TGCAGCGTTGAGACGGGAGGGGCCGGGGCCAACGTCCTGACTTTC. Residues: CSVETGGAGANVLTF.

This chain links TRBV27 with TRBJ1-4; TRBD1 aligns across 11 bases. The CDR3 consists of 16 residues. Germline V gives CDR1 MNHEY, CDR2 SMNVEV (reference sequence). Trimming at V came to 5 bases and at J to 6 bases, leaving 8 bases not matched to a gene. CDR3 sequence: CASSLLPGQGDEKLFF. CDR3 coding DNA: TGTGCCAGCAGTCTCCTCCCGGGACAGGGGGATGAAAAACTGTTTTTT.

This clone appeared a single time. This chain connects TRBV5-1 to TRBJ2-5; D is uncertain. Germline values: CDR1 SGHRS, CDR2 YFSETQ. The V end lost 2 bases, the J end lost 9 bases, and 14 bases lay between the germline ends. CDR3 length: 13 residues. The CDR3 here is CASSFDSPLAQYF. The CDR3, as DNA: TGCGCCAGCAGCTTTGACTCACCTCTAGCCCAGTACTTC.

A few counts support this clone. This rearrangement joins TRBV11-2 to TRBJ2-2; D is uncertain. The CDR3 contains 12 residues. The germline V gene encodes CDR1 SGHAT and CDR2 FQNNGV. V was cut by 6 bases and J by 5 bases, with 7 bases left in between. CDR3 DNA sequence: TGTGCCAGCAGTAGGAATACCGGGGAGCTGTTTTTT. Amino acid sequence: CASSRNTGELFF.

This clone was detected only a few times. Other nucleotide sequences from this sample produce the same CDR3. DNA for the CDR3: TGTGCCAGCAGCGTAAATCTAGCCAAAAACATTCAGTACTTC. This sequence encodes CASSVNLAKNIQYF. This chain links TRBV9 with TRBJ2-4; D ambiguous. Germline V gene lookup returns CDR1 SGDLS and CDR2 YYNGEE. V was pared by 1 base and J by 0 bases, with 5 bases between. This CDR3 spans 14 amino acids.

The chain employs TRBV27 and TRBJ1-5; D is unclear. V was shortened by 5 bases and J by 4 bases, with 6 bases between the two germline ends. The germline CDR1 and CDR2 sequences are MNHEY and SMNVEV (reference sequence). The length of the CDR3 is 12 residues. The CDR3 is CASSTLNQPQHF. DNA for the CDR3: TGTGCCAGCAGTACCCTTAATCAGCCCCAGCATTTT.

This rearrangement joins TRBV19 to TRBJ2-1; 9 bases fit TRBD2. Germline loops: CDR1 LNHDA, CDR2 SQIVND (reference sequence). The CDR3 sequence is 16 residues long. J gave up 3 bases and V 6 bases, and 9 bases lay outside the gene matches. The CDR3 DNA is TGTGCCAGTAGGCTCGGGCTAGCGGGATACTACAATGAGCAGTTCTTC. Encoded protein: CASRLGLAGYYNEQFF.

The chain's CDR3 is CASSLEAGGVGEQYF. CDR3 nucleotides: TGCGCCAGCAGCTTGGAGGCGGGAGGGGTTGGAGAGCAGTACTTC. The gene calls are TRBV5-1 and TRBJ2-7, with 9 bases that match TRBD2. This CDR3 spans 15 amino acids. V dropped 0 bases and J dropped 7; count of bases not matched to a gene: 8. Germline CDR1 reads SGHRS; CDR2 reads YFSETQ.

The gene calls are TRBV6-5 and TRBJ2-7, with 9 bases matching TRBD1. Germline V gene lookup returns CDR1 MNHEY and CDR2 SVGAGI. J lost 2 bases, V lost 2 bases, and 4 bases had no gene match. The CDR3 is 15 amino acids. CDR3 sequence reads: CASSYTRDRAYEQYF. The CDR3, as DNA: TGTGCCAGCAGTTACACCCGGGACAGGGCCTACGAGCAGTACTTC.

This chain links TRBV7-8 with TRBJ1-2; D gene unclear. CDR1 and CDR2 from the germline V gene are SGHVS and FQNEAQ. The germline V and J ends were trimmed by 3 bases and 1 base, with 15 bases remaining between them. This CDR3 comprises 16 residues. The CDR3 sequence is CASSFTSATVNYGYTF. In DNA form, the CDR3 reads TGTGCCAGCAGCTTTACATCGGCAACTGTTAACTATGGCTACACCTTC.